This note documents a single TCR beta chain sequence. The data derive from a study of blood T cell repertoires in COVID-19. Study details: The United States, Italy and Spain were the sources of the acute and convalescent COVID-19 samples.

In the source study's methods: Estimated nucleated cell counts came from reference gene primer amplification. Method: immunoSEQ multiplex PCR; TCRdb's copy keeps in-frame clones and lacks some. The D gene and trimming were derived from the DNA, and the V and J assignments and clone size from that table. Here the sample spans approximately 150,000 clones, approximately 80% being singletons. V lost 7 bases and J lost 1; bases outside the gene matches: 5. CDR3 length: 14 residues. The germline CDR1 and CDR2 sequences are SGHRS and YFSETQ. The chain is built from TRBV5-1 and TRBJ1-1; 9 bases map to TRBD1. The specimen was peripheral blood. The TCR was taken from a woman aged 45 to 65 in a cohort sampled during active or convalescent COVID-19. The CDR3 nucleotides read TGCGCCAGCGGACAACAGGGGGCGAACACTGAAGCTTTCTTT. Translating gives CASGQQGANTEAFF.